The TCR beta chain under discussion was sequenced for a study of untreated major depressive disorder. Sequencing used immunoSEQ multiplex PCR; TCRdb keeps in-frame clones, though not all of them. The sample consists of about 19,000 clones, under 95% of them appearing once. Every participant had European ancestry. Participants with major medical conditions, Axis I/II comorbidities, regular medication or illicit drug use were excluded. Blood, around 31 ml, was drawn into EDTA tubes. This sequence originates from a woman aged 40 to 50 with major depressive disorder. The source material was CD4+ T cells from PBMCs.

CDR3 sequence reads: CATSRDNSAYGYTF. For the CDR3, the DNA is TGTGCCACCAGCAGAGATAACAGTGCCTATGGCTACACCTTC. This sequence joins TRBV15 and TRBJ1-2; D call uncertain. The germline gives CDR1 LNHNV, CDR2 YYDKDF (reference sequence). There are 14 residues in the CDR3. Trimming removed 0 bases at V and 4 bases at J, with 9 bases between. Using reference TRBV15 and TRBJ1-2 for the parts outside the CDR3, the full variable domain is DAMVIQNPRYQVTQFGKPVTLSCSQTLNHNVMYWYQQKSSQAPKLLFHYYDKDFNNEADTPDNFQSRRPNTSFCFLDIRSPGLGDTAMYLCATSRDNSAYGYTFGSGTRLTVV.